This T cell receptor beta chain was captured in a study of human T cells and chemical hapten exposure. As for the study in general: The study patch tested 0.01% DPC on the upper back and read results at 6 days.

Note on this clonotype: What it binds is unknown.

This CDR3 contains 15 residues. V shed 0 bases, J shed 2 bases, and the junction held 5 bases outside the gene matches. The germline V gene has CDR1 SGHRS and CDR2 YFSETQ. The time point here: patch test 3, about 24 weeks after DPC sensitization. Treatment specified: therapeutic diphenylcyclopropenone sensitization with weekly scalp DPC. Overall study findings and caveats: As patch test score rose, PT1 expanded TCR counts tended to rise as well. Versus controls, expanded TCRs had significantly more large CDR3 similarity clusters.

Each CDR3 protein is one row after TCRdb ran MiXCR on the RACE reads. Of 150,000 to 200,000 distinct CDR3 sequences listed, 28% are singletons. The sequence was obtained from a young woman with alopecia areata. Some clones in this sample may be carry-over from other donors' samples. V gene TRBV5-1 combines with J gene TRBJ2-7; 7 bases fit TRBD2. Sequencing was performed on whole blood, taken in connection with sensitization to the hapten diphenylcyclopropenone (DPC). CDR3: CASSLVVGGPYEQYF. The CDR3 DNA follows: TGCGCCAGCAGCTTGGTCGTGGGAGGGCCCTACGAGCAGTACTTC.